This entry lists 30 T cell receptor beta chains sequenced from one sample in a study of Tregs in tolerant kidney transplant recipients. The nonmyeloablative bone marrow transplants came from related graft donors, with transient mixed chimerism. Assay: immunoSEQ multiplex PCR; the TCRdb copy retains only in-frame clones and omits some. The specimen's table records several thousand clones. This specimen was CD4+ T cells from blood (PBMCs), taken 6 months after the transplant. The receptors shown here come from a human patient who received a combined kidney and bone marrow transplant. Certain T cells may be donor cells from the graft.

On this clone itself: The missing CDR3 end, 3 residues past where the read stops, is filled in from the germline J gene. The J gene is TRBJ2-5, the V gene TRBV18; a possible D gene is TRBD1 (6 bases). The CDR3 has 16 amino acids. V was trimmed by 6 bases and J by 3 bases, leaving 20 bases between them. The germline gives CDR1 KGHSH, CDR2 LQKENI. The sequenced part of the CDR3 DNA is TGTGCCAGCTCTCCTCGTCCCGGGACAAGAGAAGAGACC. It translates to CASSPRPGTREET. The CDR3 reads in full as CASSPRPGTREETQYF.

Its frequency marks this clone as large. The missing CDR3 end, 3 residues past where the read stops, is filled in from the germline J gene. The chain is built from TRBV5-1 and TRBJ2-5; 11 bases match TRBD1. The CDR3 length is 16 residues. V shed 4 bases and J 2 bases; nucleotides not matched to a gene: 7. Germline V gene sequence: CDR1 SGHRS, CDR2 YFSETQ. Partial CDR3 DNA: TGCGCCAGCAGCATCGGGACAGGGGGAGGGCAAGAGACC. Its translation: CASSIGTGGGQET. From start to end, the CDR3 is CASSIGTGGGQETQYF.

In regard to this clone: The DNA ends 3 residues before the CDR3 does, and the rest of the CDR3 is filled in from the germline J gene. The V and J genes are TRBV12-3 or TRBV12-4 and TRBJ1-1, with D uncertain. V gave up 7 bases and J gave up 6 bases, with 15 bases separating them. The CDR3 totals 13 residues. The CDR3 sequence: CASTYGGFAEAFF. CDR3 DNA (partial): TGTGCCAGCACCTACGGAGGGTTCGCTGAA.

The CDR3 reads CAISGIGNQPQHF. The part of the CDR3 DNA that was read is TGTGCCATCAGTGGTATTGGCAATCAGCCC. J is TRBJ1-5 and V is TRBV10-3; no clear D. The read terminates 3 residues before the CDR3 end, so the remaining end is supplied by the germline J gene. The ends were cut back, 4 bases at V and 2 bases at J, with 6 bases in the middle. This CDR3 contains 13 residues. CDR1 is ENHRY and CDR2 is SYGVKD in the germline V gene.

On this clone: The read is 3 residues too short to cover the CDR3 end, so that end is filled in from the germline J gene. The chain combines TRBV18 with TRBJ2-1, with 8 nucleotides matching TRBD1. Germline lookup yields CDR1 KGHSH and CDR2 LQKENI. V trimming: 4 bases; J trimming: 3 bases; junction bases outside the gene matches: 8. This CDR3 comprises 16 residues. Partial CDR3 DNA: TGTGCCAGCTCACTAGCGCGGGGACAGGACTACAATGAG. Residues: CASSLARGQDYNE. The full CDR3 protein reads CASSLARGQDYNEQFF.

Measured by frequency, this clone is medium-sized. The CDR3 end lies 3 residues beyond the end of the read and is filled in from the germline J gene. The rearrangement joins TRBV30 to TRBJ2-7; D unclear. CDR3 length: 14 residues. CDR1 and CDR2 from the germline V gene are GTSNPN and SVGIG (reference sequence). With 0 bases removed from V and 0 bases from J, the gap between germline ends came to 9 bases. CDR3 region: CAWSVGRISYEQYF. The CDR3 DNA, read in part, is TGTGCCTGGAGTGTGGGCAGGATCTCCTACGAG.

Comments on this clone: The CDR3 is cut off 3 residues early in the read; its end comes from the germline J gene. The rearrangement uses TRBV5-1 and TRBJ2-5; D may be TRBD2 (5 bases). V gave up 3 bases and J gave up 7 bases, with 19 bases separating them. The CDR3 consists of 15 residues. Germline CDR1 is SGHRS and CDR2 is YFSETQ. The CDR3 DNA, read in part, is TGCGCCAGCAGCTCCGAAAATCTAGTAGGAGGGACC. Encoded protein: CASSSENLVGGT. The entire CDR3 protein is CASSSENLVGGTQYF.

As regards this clone: Coverage ceases 3 residues before the CDR3 finishes, and the germline J gene fills in the end. The chain joins TRBV29-1 to TRBJ2-3, with a tentative D call TRBD2 (6 bases). The CDR3 has 13 amino acids. The V and J ends lost 6 bases and 2 bases respectively, with 12 bases between them. Germline assignment: CDR1 SQVTM and CDR2 ANQGSEA. The DNA read from the CDR3 is TGCAGCGTCGCGGACTATACCACAGATACG. It yields the protein CSVADYTTDT. The entire CDR3 reads CSVADYTTDTQYF.

For this clone: The read terminates 3 residues ahead of where the CDR3 ends, so the germline J gene completes it. J is TRBJ1-5 and V is TRBV19; D remains ambiguous. The CDR3 totals 14 residues. V was trimmed by 2 bases and J by 6 bases, leaving 11 bases between them. From germline, CDR1 is LNHDA and CDR2 SQIVND (reference sequence). CDR3 residues: CASSISVPGQPQHF. Partial CDR3 DNA: TGTGCCAGTAGTATATCGGTGCCTGGTCAGCCC.

With regard to this clone: Coverage ceases 3 residues before the CDR3 finishes, and the germline J gene fills in the end. The chain is built from TRBV20-1 and TRBJ2-2; 7 bases are a match to TRBD1. The V segment lost 1 base and the J segment 0 bases; nucleotides outside the gene matches: 5. Germline lookup yields CDR1 DFQATT and CDR2 SNEGSKA (reference sequence). The CDR3 is 16 residues long. The sequenced part of the CDR3 DNA is TGCAGTGCTAGAGCGTTAGGGACAGCGAACACCGGGGAG. Residues: CSARALGTANTGE. The complete CDR3 protein is CSARALGTANTGELFF.

Of note for this clone: The CDR3 extends 3 residues past the end of the read, so its final part is completed from the germline J gene. The rearrangement links TRBV9 to TRBJ2-1, with 11 bases that match TRBD1. The V segment lost 5 bases and the J segment 7 bases; nucleotides outside the gene matches: 8. In germline, CDR1 is SGDLS, CDR2 YYNGEE. CDR3 length equals 15 residues. Partial CDR3 DNA: TGTGCCAGCAGGGGACAGGGGGTGGAGGGGAATGAG. Encoded protein: CASRGQGVEGNE. The full CDR3 protein is CASRGQGVEGNEQFF.

Remarks on this clone: The read halts 3 residues ahead of the CDR3 end, with the missing end drawn from the germline J gene. V gene TRBV28 combines with J gene TRBJ2-1; D is possibly TRBD1 (7 bases). Looked up from germline, CDR1 is MDHEN and CDR2 is SYDVKM. V lost 6 bases and J lost 7, with 19 bases in between. This CDR3 has 15 residues. The part of the CDR3 DNA that was read is TGTGCCAGCAGCCTGACAGGGACTGATGGAAATGAG. Its translation: CASSLTGTDGNE. The CDR3, in full, reads CASSLTGTDGNEQFF.

This clone is medium-sized (0.01 to 0.1%) by frequency. The CDR3 extends 3 residues past the end of the read, so its final part is completed from the germline J gene. The V and J genes are TRBV7-9 and TRBJ1-2; D not resolved. The germline CDR1 and CDR2 sequences are SEHNR and FQNEAQ (reference sequence). The CDR3 has 13 residues. The V end was cut by 3 bases, the J end by 1 base, with 6 bases between. CDR3 DNA, as far as it was read: TGTGCCAGCAGCTTTACAGATAACTATGGC. Translating it yields CASSFTDNYG. The CDR3 reads in full as CASSFTDNYGYTF.

Details on this clone: The CDR3 end is not reached by the read, which stops 3 residues before it; the germline J gene fills it in. The rearrangement joins TRBV2 to TRBJ1-6, with a tentative D call TRBD1 (6 bases). There are 17 residues in the CDR3. CDR1 SNHLY and CDR2 FYNNEI come from the germline V gene. V shed 6 bases and J shed 6 bases, with 21 bases lying between them. The DNA read from the CDR3 is TGTGCCAGCAGGGACCACCCGTGGACAGACTCTAATTCACCC. Protein: CASRDHPWTDSNSP. The full CDR3 reads CASRDHPWTDSNSPLHF.

A remark on this clone: Read coverage stops 3 residues before the CDR3 terminus; the germline J gene supplies the remainder. V gene TRBV12-3 or TRBV12-4 combines with J gene TRBJ2-1; TRBD2 agrees at 11 bases. This CDR3 has 18 amino acids. Trimming cost V 0 bases and J 8 bases; bases outside gene matches: 12. CDR3 bases read: TGTGCCAGCAGTTTAGCACTAGCGGGAGTTTCACCCACAGATGAG. It translates to CASSLALAGVSPTDE. The entire CDR3 is CASSLALAGVSPTDEQFF.

As regards this clone: The CDR3 end is not reached by the read, which stops 3 residues before it; the germline J gene fills it in. J is TRBJ2-7 and V is TRBV9; 11 bases align to TRBD2. The CDR3 spans 16 residues. Per germline, CDR1 SGDLS and CDR2 YYNGEE. J lost 0 bases, V lost 0 bases, and 2 bases had no gene match. The CDR3 loop reads CASSVAGLAGSYEQYF. The DNA read from the CDR3 is TGTGCCAGCAGCGTAGCTGGACTAGCGGGCTCCTACGAG.

Notes on this clone: The read ends 3 residues early relative to the CDR3; the germline J gene fills the gap. This chain connects TRBV7-9 to TRBJ1-5; D is unclear. Germline lookup yields CDR1 SEHNR and CDR2 FQNEAQ (reference sequence). CDR3 length equals 15 residues. Trimming left V 2 bases short and J 3 bases short, with 11 bases between. CDR3 protein: CASSLFESPNQPQHF. The part of the CDR3 DNA that was read is TGTGCCAGCAGCTTATTTGAAAGCCCCAATCAGCCC.

About this clone itself: The read terminates 3 residues ahead of where the CDR3 ends, so the germline J gene completes it. The chain employs TRBV7-7 and TRBJ2-5; D possibly corresponds to TRBD1 (5 bases). The CDR3 is 14 residues long. Trimming left V 6 bases short and J 1 base short, with 12 bases between. CDR1 and CDR2 from the germline V gene are SSHAT and FNYEAQ (reference sequence). The CDR3 reads CASSPGHSQETQYF. The part of the CDR3 DNA that was read is TGTGCCAGCAGTCCCGGACACTCCCAAGAGACC.

Frequency places this clone as medium-sized. The read gets to within 3 residues of the CDR3 end, and the germline J gene fills in the rest. V gene TRBV7-2 combines with J gene TRBJ1-1; the match to TRBD1 covers 7 bases. After removal of 7 bases from V and 3 bases from J, the junction contained 8 bases not matched to a gene. CDR3 length: 14 residues. Germline V gene sequence: CDR1 SGHTA, CDR2 FQGNSA. CDR3 sequence: CASTNRGRYTEAFF. CDR3 bases read: TGTGCCAGCACAAACAGGGGTCGATACACTGAA.

Concerning this clone itself: Read data end 3 residues before the CDR3 end; the end is taken from the germline J gene. This chain links TRBV4-2 with TRBJ2-1, with 9 bases fitting TRBD1. Germline lookup yields CDR1 LGHNA and CDR2 YNFKEQ. This CDR3 has 15 residues. V lost 4 bases to trimming and J lost 4 bases; unmatched junction nucleotides: 5. The CDR3: CASSRGQGLYNEQFF. The CDR3 bases that were read are TGTGCCAGCAGCCGAGGACAGGGGTTATACAATGAG.

Remarks on this clone: The read ends 3 residues shy of where the CDR3 ends; the end is completed using the germline J gene. This chain joins TRBV6-2 or TRBV6-3 and TRBJ2-5; 14 positions agree with TRBD2. Germline V gene sequence: CDR1 MNHEY, CDR2 SVGEGT. V dropped 2 bases and J dropped 7; count of bases not matched to a gene: 6. This CDR3 comprises 16 residues. The CDR3 region is CASSYGTSGRGGTQYF. The CDR3 DNA, read in part, is TGTGCCAGCAGTTACGGGACTAGCGGGAGAGGCGGGACC.

For this clone: The read terminates 3 residues ahead of where the CDR3 ends, so the germline J gene completes it. The V and J genes are TRBV29-1 and TRBJ2-5; tentatively, D is TRBD1 or TRBD2 (5 bases each). V was cut by 4 bases and J by 1 base, with 13 bases left in between. The CDR3 loop spans 14 amino acids. Per the germline V gene, CDR1 is SQVTM and CDR2 is ANQGSEA. The CDR3 bases that were read are TGCAGCGTTGGATTGAGGGGCCCCCAAGAGACC. Amino acid sequence: CSVGLRGPQET. The whole CDR3 protein reads CSVGLRGPQETQYF.

The CDR3 protein is CASSYRFGDKHQETQYF. The covered CDR3 bases are TGTGCCAGCAGTTACCGGTTTGGGGACAAGCACCAAGAGACC. The chain joins TRBV6-2 or TRBV6-3 to TRBJ2-5, with D possibly TRBD1 on 6 matching bases. The observed sequence ends 3 residues before the CDR3 terminus, with the missing tail filled in from the germline J gene. V lost 2 bases to trimming and J lost 0 bases, with 16 bases between them. The CDR3 consists of 17 residues. CDR1 is MNHEY and CDR2 is SVGEGT in the germline V gene.

Concerning this clone: The read ends 3 residues before the CDR3 terminus; that terminus is restored from the germline J gene. The chain couples TRBV5-1 to TRBJ1-2, with D possibly being TRBD1 (6 bases). The V gene lost 0 bases and the J gene lost 3 bases, with 6 bases spanning the gap. The germline gives CDR1 SGHRS, CDR2 YFSETQ. This CDR3 region has 13 residues. The CDR3 sequence: CASSLGQDYGYTF. The sequenced CDR3 bases are TGCGCCAGCAGCTTGGGACAGGACTATGGC.

Comments on this clone: The read falls 3 residues short of the CDR3 end, and the missing part is taken from the germline J gene. The chain carries TRBV28 and TRBJ2-1, with 10 bases identical to TRBD2. With 3 bases clipped from V and 9 bases from J, the junction kept 5 bases outside the gene matches. Germline-derived CDR1 and CDR2 are MDHEN and SYDVKM. This CDR3 is 14 amino acids long. Incomplete CDR3 DNA: TGTGCCAGCAGTTTGGCTAGCGGGAGAGGTGAG. Residues: CASSLASGRGE. The full CDR3 sequence reads CASSLASGRGEQFF.

Concerning this clone: Coverage ceases 3 residues before the CDR3 finishes, and the germline J gene fills in the end. The gene calls are TRBV20-1 and TRBJ2-7, with a possible D match to TRBD1 (6 bases). The germline V and J ends were trimmed by 6 bases and 6 bases, with 15 bases remaining between them. The length of the CDR3 is 12 residues. Germline CDR1 is DFQATT and CDR2 is SNEGSKA (reference sequence). The covered CDR3 bases are TGCAGTGCGTCGATCAGAGGGGGCGAG. Protein: CSASIRGGE. The whole CDR3 protein reads CSASIRGGEQYF.

This clone is medium-sized (0.01 to 0.1%) by frequency. CDR3 bases read: TGCAGCGTAGGGGACTATGAG. It yields the protein CSVGDYE. The full CDR3 reads CSVGDYEQFF. This chain joins TRBV29-1 and TRBJ2-1, with TRBD2 as a possible D gene (6 bases). The CDR3 end lies 3 residues beyond the end of the read and is filled in from the germline J gene. Germline values: CDR1 SQVTM, CDR2 ANQGSEA. The CDR3 extends over 10 amino acids. V was shortened by 6 bases and J by 8 bases, with 8 bases between the two germline ends.

In terms of frequency, this clone is medium-sized. The CDR3 goes on 3 residues after the read ends, and that part is filled in from the germline J gene. The chain recombines TRBV20-1 with TRBJ2-3; D remains unclear. Germline assignment: CDR1 DFQATT and CDR2 SNEGSKA (reference sequence). Trimming shortened V by 7 bases and J by 2 bases, and 10 bases separated the two germline ends. The CDR3 totals 12 residues. The CDR3 protein is CSGLHHTDTQYF. The sequenced CDR3 bases are TGCAGTGGGCTCCATCACACAGATACG.

About this clone: The read ends 3 residues early relative to the CDR3; the germline J gene fills the gap. The chain combines TRBV11-2 with TRBJ2-7; 12 bases align to TRBD1. This CDR3 comprises 15 residues. V shed 6 bases, J shed 4 bases, and the junction held 7 bases outside the gene matches. Germline V gene lookup returns CDR1 SGHAT and CDR2 FQNNGV. The CDR3: CASRVPGQGAYEQYF. The part of the CDR3 DNA that was read is TGTGCCAGCAGGGTCCCGGGACAGGGGGCTTACGAG.

As regards this clone: The read ends 3 residues shy of where the CDR3 ends; the end is completed using the germline J gene. This chain joins TRBV2 and TRBJ2-2; TRBD1 matches 7 bases. This CDR3 has 15 amino acids. Germline V lookup: CDR1 SNHLY, CDR2 FYNNEI. The V gene end was trimmed by 0 bases and the J gene end by 7 bases; junction bases not matched to a gene: 5. This CDR3 reads CASSEAIGGIGELFF. CDR3 bases read: TGTGCCAGCAGTGAAGCCATAGGGGGCATCGGGGAG.